A selection of T cell receptor beta chains follows, all from one sample in a study of cytomegalovirus exposure and HLA in healthy donors. Some clones are missing from TCRdb's copy, which holds only in-frame ones; the method was immunoSEQ multiplex PCR. This table holds around 120,000 clones, around 79% found once. The specimen was PBMCs. These receptors were taken from a woman younger than 45 in good health and CMV-seropositive. The CDR3 runs from the conserved cysteine through the conserved F or W. Each record gives: CDR3 protein, CDR3 DNA, V gene, clone size, D gene, J gene, CDR3 length. The D gene is left open where the match is weak. For some rows the clone size is stated as once, few or many, or as a class when expanded; others skip it.

CASARDSSYEQYF | TGTGCCAGCGCACGGGACAGCTCCTACGAGCAGTACTTC | TRBV6-1 | . | TRBD1 | TRBJ2-7 | 13
CASKGPGPGVETQYF | TGTGCCAGCAAGGGACCCGGCCCGGGGGTGGAGACCCAGTACTTC | TRBV2 | . | . | TRBJ2-5 | 15
CASSAAPGGATGYEQYF | TGTGCCAGCAGCGCCGCACCAGGTGGGGCCACTGGCTACGAGCAGTACTTC | TRBV9 | . | . | TRBJ2-7 | 17
CASSLTSYTEAFF | TGTGCCAGCAGCTTAACGAGCTACACTGAAGCTTTCTTT | TRBV7-3 | . | . | TRBJ1-1 | 13
CASSHYMQGDTGELFF | TGTGCCAGCAGCCACTACATGCAGGGTGACACCGGGGAGCTGTTTTTT | TRBV4-2 | many | . | TRBJ2-2 | 16
CASSPRDSGGHGTQYF | TGTGCCAGCAGTCCCCGTGATAGCGGGGGGCACGGTACGCAGTATTTT | TRBV27 | . | TRBD2 | TRBJ2-3 | 16
CASSPLDRVNTEAFF | TGTGCCAGCAGTCCATTAGACAGGGTGAACACTGAAGCTTTCTTT | TRBV2 | . | TRBD1 | TRBJ1-1 | 15
CASSVAPELAGGQNIQYF | TGTGCCAGCAGCGTAGCTCCCGAACTAGCGGGGGGGCAGAACATTCAGTACTTC | TRBV9 | few | TRBD2 | TRBJ2-4 | 18
CASSLAAGDFQETQYF | TGTGCCAGCAGTTTAGCTGCGGGGGACTTTCAAGAGACCCAGTACTTC | TRBV28 | . | TRBD2 | TRBJ2-5 | 16
CASNLAYQGGEKLFF | TGTGCCAGCAACTTGGCCTATCAGGGCGGCGAAAAACTGTTTTTT | TRBV5-4 | . | . | TRBJ1-4 | 15
CASSGLDRSGEKLFF | TGTGCCAGCAGTGGGTTGGACAGATCGGGTGAAAAACTGTTTTTT | TRBV6-1 | . | . | TRBJ1-4 | 15
CAISGTGEKGEQFF | TGTGCCATCAGTGGGACAGGGGAAAAAGGTGAGCAGTTCTTC | TRBV10-3 | . | TRBD1 | TRBJ2-1 | 14
CASSSTGGSLSYTF | TGTGCCAGCAGCTCGACAGGGGGCTCTCTGAGCTACACCTTC | TRBV5-5 | . | TRBD1 | TRBJ1-2 | 14
CASSLDYSSTQYF | TGTGCCAGCAGCTTGGACTACTCTAGTACGCAGTATTTT | TRBV5-4 | . | . | TRBJ2-3 | 13
CASSLVGRAQETQYF | TGTGCCAGCAGCTTGGTTGGCAGGGCCCAAGAGACCCAGTACTTC | TRBV5-4 | . | . | TRBJ2-5 | 15
CASKPPSRDRFFSYEQYF | TGTGCCAGCAAACCCCCCTCCCGGGACAGGTTCTTCTCCTACGAGCAGTACTTC | TRBV28 | . | TRBD1 | TRBJ2-7 | 18
CASSSDGGGWTFF | TGCGCCAGCAGCTCGGACGGGGGGGGGTGGACTTTCTTT | TRBV5-1 | . | . | TRBJ1-1 | 13
CASSLSLAGTGELFF | TGTGCCAGCAGTTTATCCCTAGCGGGGACCGGGGAGCTGTTTTTT | TRBV28 | . | TRBD2 | TRBJ2-2 | 15
CASSWTSEETQYF | TGCGCCAGCAGCTGGACTAGCGAAGAGACCCAGTACTTC | TRBV5-1 | . | TRBD2 | TRBJ2-5 | 13
CASSQRWSMGGETQYF | TGCGCCAGCAGCCAAAGGTGGTCCATGGGGGGGGAGACCCAGTACTTC | TRBV4-1 | . | TRBD2 | TRBJ2-5 | 16